Shown below are 8 T cell receptor beta chains from a single sample sequenced in a study of post-analysis software for immune sequencing data. Findings of the study overall: Patients had higher frequencies than controls of roughly five TRBV segments, including TRBV5-6, TRBV5-1 and TRBV20-1.

Antigens for these TCRs are unknown. The library was made from cDNA and included unique molecular identifiers. TCRdb recomputed calls from the PCR reads with MiXCR, one row per CDR3 protein. The sample holds approximately 400,000 distinct CDR3 sequences, roughly 30% seen once. Sequencing was done on a sample of blood. These receptors were taken from a girl aged 5 to 17 with multiple sclerosis.

The sample holds a few counts of this clonotype. This chain connects TRBV20-1 to TRBJ1-1; weak D call: TRBD1 (5 bases). V lost 6 bases, J lost 7 bases, and 15 bases lay in between. Germline loops: CDR1 DFQATT, CDR2 SNEGSKA (reference sequence). The CDR3 contains 12 residues. The CDR3 bases are TGCAGTGCCAAAGGACATTTGGGTGAAGCTTTCTTT. Protein: CSAKGHLGEAFF.

This clonotype turned up a few times. The chain employs TRBV4-1 and TRBJ1-2; the D gene is possibly TRBD1 (5 bases). Germline lookup yields CDR1 MGHRA and CDR2 YSYEKL. V lost 4 bases to trimming and J lost 2 bases, with 14 bases between them. This CDR3 comprises 15 residues. The CDR3 bases are TGCGCCAGCAGCCTCCTGGGGGGACCCAACTATGGCTACACCTTC. Translating it yields CASSLLGGPNYGYTF.

The CDR3 is CASSYSGTVYNEQFF. CDR3 in DNA: TGTGCCAGCAGTTACTCCGGGACAGTTTACAATGAGCAGTTCTTC. The chain combines TRBV6-5 with TRBJ2-1; 7 positions match TRBD1. Germline CDR1 and CDR2: MNHEY and SVGAGI. The J segment lost 4 bases and the V segment lost 0 bases, leaving 3 bases of the junction unmatched. CDR3 size: 15 residues.

This clonotype was counted ten times or more. The V and J genes are TRBV12-3 or TRBV12-4 and TRBJ2-5; D gene uncertain. The CDR3 has 14 residues. Trimming took off 6 bases at V and 3 bases at J, with 14 bases between the two ends. The chain's CDR3 is CASSLRTSKETQYF. For the CDR3, the DNA is TGTGCCAGCAGCCTCCGAACCTCCAAAGAGACCCAGTACTTC.

This clonotype appeared a few times. In nucleotides, the CDR3 is TGCGCCAGCAGCTTTGACAGATACACTGAAGCTTTCTTT. Encoded protein: CASSFDRYTEAFF. The gene calls are TRBV5-1 and TRBJ1-1; a possible D gene is TRBD1 (5 bases). Trimming took 2 bases from V and 3 from J, leaving 8 bases between them. The CDR3 sequence is 13 residues long. CDR1 and CDR2 from the germline V gene are SGHRS and YFSETQ.

In this sample, this clonotype turned up a few times. The genes are TRBV14 and TRBJ2-5; TRBD1 is a possible D gene (6 bases). V was pared by 3 bases and J by 4 bases, with 12 bases between. CDR1 is SGHDN and CDR2 is FVKESK in the germline V gene. The CDR3 covers 14 residues. The CDR3 sequence: CASSQGAGAETQYF. The CDR3 DNA is TGTGCCAGCAGCCAGGGAGCAGGGGCAGAGACCCAGTACTTC. The variable domain in full, with the rest retrieved from reference TRBV14 and TRBJ2-5, is EAGVTQFPSHSVIEKGQTVTLRCDPISGHDNLYWYRRVMGKEIKFLLHFVKESKQDESGMPNNRFLAERTGGTYSTLKVQPAELEDSGVYFCASSQGAGAETQYFGPGTRLLVL.

This clonotype was detected only a few times. The chain recombines TRBV24-1 with TRBJ2-5, with D unresolved. Deletions cut 8 bases from V and 0 bases from J, with 15 bases between. The germline gives CDR1 KGHDR, CDR2 SFDVKD. This CDR3 has 15 residues. The CDR3 nucleotides read TGTGCCACCAATTCCGGTGCAGGCAACCAAGAGACCCAGTACTTC. Translation: CATNSGAGNQETQYF.

There are many counts of this clonotype. The chain is built from TRBV7-2 and TRBJ2-7; tentatively, D is TRBD1 (6 bases). CDR3 length: 14 residues. Between the trimmed V and J ends, which lost 3 bases and 2 bases, there was a span of 11 bases. Germline V gives CDR1 SGHTA, CDR2 FQGNSA. CDR3 residues: CASSFGRGTYEQYF. CDR3 sequence (DNA): TGTGCCAGCAGCTTTGGCAGGGGAACCTACGAGCAGTACTTC.